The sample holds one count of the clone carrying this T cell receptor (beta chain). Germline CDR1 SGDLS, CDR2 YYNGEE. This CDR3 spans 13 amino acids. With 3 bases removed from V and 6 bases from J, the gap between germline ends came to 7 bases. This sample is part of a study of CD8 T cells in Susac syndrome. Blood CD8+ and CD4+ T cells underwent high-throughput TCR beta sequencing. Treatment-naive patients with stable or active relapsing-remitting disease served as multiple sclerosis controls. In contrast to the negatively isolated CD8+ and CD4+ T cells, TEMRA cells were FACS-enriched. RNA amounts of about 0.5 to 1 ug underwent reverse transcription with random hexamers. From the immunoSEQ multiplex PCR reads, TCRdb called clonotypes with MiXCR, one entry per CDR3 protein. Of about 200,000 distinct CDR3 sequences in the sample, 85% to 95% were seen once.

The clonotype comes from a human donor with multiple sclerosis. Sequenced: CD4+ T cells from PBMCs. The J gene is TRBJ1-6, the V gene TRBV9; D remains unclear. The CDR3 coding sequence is TGTGCCAGCAGCGCCGCGGGTAATTCACCCCTCCACTTT. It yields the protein CASSAAGNSPLHF.